The 6 T cell receptor beta chains presented below share a single source sample, sequenced in a study of blood T cells in healthy people across ages. A sample-barcoded 5' primer and a J-beta primer mix were used in a second PCR of roughly 6 to 11 cycles. TCRdb re-called the 5' RACE reads through MiXCR, storing one row per CDR3 protein. The table includes about 1 million distinct CDR3 sequences, under 45% detected once. Sequencing was carried out using blood. Receptors were obtained from a woman aged 55 to 70 in good health.

This clonotype was observed a handful of times. The CDR3 reads CASSQPPRDTQYF. Written as DNA, the CDR3 is TGTGCCAGCAGCCAGCCGCCCCGGGATACGCAGTATTTT. This chain links TRBV11-2 with TRBJ2-3; no definite D call. V lost 5 bases and J lost 6, with 12 bases in between. CDR1 and CDR2 (germline): SGHAT, FQNNGV. The CDR3 extends over 13 amino acids. Full variable domain (rest looked up from reference TRBV11-2 and TRBJ2-3): EAGVAQSPRYKIIEKRQSVAFWCNPISGHATLYWYQQILGQGPKLLIQFQNNGVVDDSQLPKDRFSAERLKGVDSTLKIQPAKLEDSAVYLCASSQPPRDTQYFGPGTRLTVL.

A few counts support this clonotype. The gene calls are TRBV29-1 and TRBJ2-6, with D perhaps TRBD2 (7 bases). This CDR3 spans 14 amino acids. Germline V gene data show CDR1 as SQVTM and CDR2 as ANQGSEA. V was pared by 3 bases and J by 2 bases, with 8 bases between. The CDR3 bases are TGCAGCGTTGACGGGGGGCCTGGGGCCAACGTCCTGACTTTC. Protein product: CSVDGGPGANVLTF.

This clonotype showed up just a few times. The genes are TRBV9 and TRBJ2-7, with 9 positions matching TRBD2. Germline CDR1 reads SGDLS; CDR2 reads YYNGEE. CDR3 length: 14 amino acids. J gave up 2 bases and V 4 bases, and 4 bases lay outside the gene matches. CDR3 sequence: CASSRTSETYEQYF. The CDR3 nucleotides read TGTGCCAGCAGCCGGACTAGCGAGACCTACGAGCAGTACTTC.

The gene calls are TRBV10-2 and TRBJ2-1, with D possibly TRBD1 on 6 matching bases. Germline V CDR1 and CDR2: WSHSY, SAAADI. V dropped 6 bases and J dropped 0 bases, with 21 bases sitting between them. This CDR3 spans 18 amino acids. The CDR3 here is CASREGVVGGSSYNEQFF. CDR3 sequence (DNA): TGCGCCAGCAGAGAGGGGGTCGTCGGTGGGAGCTCCTACAATGAGCAGTTCTTC.

A few counts support this clonotype. The rearrangement links TRBV7-9 to TRBJ1-2; D is undetermined. This CDR3 contains 14 residues. The germline V gene encodes CDR1 SEHNR and CDR2 FQNEAQ (reference sequence). Trimming left V 1 base short and J 4 bases short, with 10 bases between. The CDR3 sequence: CASSLEASSYGYTF. In DNA, the CDR3 is TGTGCCAGCAGCTTAGAAGCCAGCAGCTATGGCTACACCTTC.

The rearrangement links TRBV28 to TRBJ1-2, with 9 bases that match TRBD1. CDR3 size: 13 residues. Germline CDR1 reads MDHEN; CDR2 reads SYDVKM. J gave up 5 bases and V 6 bases, and 4 bases lay outside the gene matches. The CDR3: CASRLTGGYGYTF. The CDR3 DNA follows: TGTGCCAGCAGGCTGACAGGGGGTTATGGCTACACCTTC.